Each of the 30 T cell receptor beta chains below was sequenced from the same sample in a study of OX40 agonist ivuxolimab in advanced cancers. Generated by immunoSEQ multiplex PCR, the TCRdb table keeps only in-frame clones and is missing some. The sample has nearly 65,000 clones; roughly nine tenths are singletons. The sequences come from CD4+ or CD8+ T cells sorted from blood, collected in a trial of the OX40 agonist ivuxolimab. The receptors were sampled from an adult with an advanced solid tumor such as melanoma, head and neck, liver or kidney cancer.

The chain links TRBV7-3 to TRBJ2-1; D is unresolved. This CDR3 has 15 amino acids. Germline V gene lookup returns CDR1 SGHTA and CDR2 FQGTGA. V lost 4 bases and J 7 bases, leaving 17 bases between the germline ends. The CDR3 DNA reads TGTGCCAGCAGCTCAACCCCCGGCCAACAAAATGAGCAGTTCTTC. Translation: CASSSTPGQQNEQFF.

Written as DNA, the CDR3 is TGTGCCAGCAGCTCACTGGGGGAGCGGGAGGGCGAGACCCAGTACTTC. Translating gives CASSSLGEREGETQYF. The gene calls are TRBV7-9 and TRBJ2-5; TRBD2 matches 10 bases. Germline lookup yields CDR1 SEHNR and CDR2 FQNEAQ (reference sequence). V lost 4 bases, J lost 5 bases, and 10 bases stayed unmatched. The CDR3 is 16 amino acids.

The gene calls are TRBV4-2 and TRBJ2-1, with 7 bases fitting TRBD2. Trimming cost V 1 base and J 3 bases; bases outside gene matches: 3. From germline, CDR1 is LGHNA and CDR2 YNFKEQ. CDR3 length equals 15 residues. The CDR3 DNA is TGTGCCAGCAGCCAAGGAAGCGGGGACTACAATGAGCAGTTCTTC. Translation gives CASSQGSGDYNEQFF.

The chain carries TRBV7-8 and TRBJ2-1; 11 bases fit TRBD2. The CDR3 spans 16 residues. Germline assignment: CDR1 SGHVS and CDR2 FQNEAQ. V lost 5 bases to trimming and J lost 2 bases; unmatched junction nucleotides: 5. The CDR3 DNA is TGTGCCAGCAGCCAGGGACTAGCGGCCACCTACAATGAGCAGTTCTTC. It translates to CASSQGLAATYNEQFF.

This chain connects TRBV9 to TRBJ2-1; possible D gene TRBD2, 6 bases. Trimming removed 3 bases at V and 2 bases at J, with 12 bases between. The length of the CDR3 is 15 residues. Germline V CDR1 and CDR2: SGDLS, YYNGEE. CDR3 sequence: CASSGDFRPYNEQFF. In DNA form, the CDR3 reads TGTGCCAGCAGCGGGGACTTCCGGCCCTACAATGAGCAGTTCTTC.

The chain is built from TRBV5-4 and TRBJ2-5; D could derive from TRBD1 or TRBD2 (7 bases each). The CDR3 consists of 15 residues. Germline CDR1 reads SGHNT; CDR2 reads YYREEE (reference sequence). V was cut by 3 bases and J by 5 bases, with 17 bases left in between. In nucleotides, the CDR3 is TGTGCCAGCAGCTCTATACAGGGGCGGGGGGAGACCCAGTACTTC. Translated, it gives CASSSIQGRGETQYF.

The chain has TRBV6-5 and TRBJ2-7; D perhaps matches TRBD1 (5 bases). V was trimmed by 7 bases and J by 2 bases, leaving 15 bases between them. The CDR3 sequence is 14 residues long. The germline CDR1 and CDR2 sequences are MNHEY and SVGAGI. In DNA form, the CDR3 reads TGTGCCAGCAACCCCGGGCAGGGCCCCTACGAGCAGTACTTC. This encodes CASNPGQGPYEQYF.

This chain links TRBV4-3 with TRBJ2-5, with TRBD2 matching 10 bases. CDR1 and CDR2 from the germline V gene are LGHNA and YSLEER. The CDR3 loop spans 15 amino acids. J was trimmed by 1 base and V by 4 bases; bases with no gene match: 3. CDR3: CASSLSGRPQETQYF. The CDR3 coding sequence is TGCGCCAGCAGCCTTAGCGGGAGGCCCCAAGAGACCCAGTACTTC.

This rearrangement joins TRBV6-5 to TRBJ1-1; tentatively, D is TRBD1 (5 bases). The germline CDR1 and CDR2 sequences are MNHEY and SVGAGI. CDR3 length: 13 residues. Trimming shortened V by 6 bases and J by 5 bases, and 13 bases separated the two germline ends. In nucleotides, the CDR3 is TGTGCCAGCAGCCACAGGTCTCTGACTGAAGCTTTCTTT. Translated: CASSHRSLTEAFF.

This chain joins TRBV19 and TRBJ2-3; 8 nucleotides line up with TRBD2. Germline loops: CDR1 LNHDA, CDR2 SQIVND (reference sequence). This CDR3 is built from 16 residues. V was clipped by 10 bases and J by 0 bases; unmatched bases: 12. The CDR3 nucleotides are TGTGCCACCAAGCACTGGGCTAGCGGGAGCACAGATACGCAGTATTTT. Its protein product is CATKHWASGSTDTQYF.

The V call is TRBV9, the J call TRBJ2-7; TRBD1 is a possible D gene (6 bases). CDR3 length: 14 residues. Trimming cost V 0 bases and J 2 bases, with 9 bases left between them. Germline V gene sequence: CDR1 SGDLS, CDR2 YYNGEE. CDR3 region: CASSVATGTYEQYF. The DNA for the CDR3 is TGTGCCAGCAGCGTAGCTACAGGGACCTACGAGCAGTACTTC.

This clone was recorded once. The genes are TRBV27 and TRBJ1-2; 8 bases align to TRBD1. The V segment lost 5 bases and the J segment 4 bases; nucleotides outside the gene matches: 6. Per the germline V gene, CDR1 is MNHEY and CDR2 is SMNVEV (reference sequence). This CDR3 is built from 14 residues. The CDR3 spells CASSPRQGFYGYTF. CDR3 DNA sequence: TGTGCCAGCAGTCCCAGACAGGGGTTCTATGGCTACACCTTC.

The chain employs TRBV4-3 and TRBJ2-1; D unclear. V was clipped by 1 base and J by 3 bases, with 1 base between them. The CDR3 has 12 amino acids. The germline V gene encodes CDR1 LGHNA and CDR2 YSLEER. CDR3: CASSQVYNEQFF. CDR3 coding DNA: TGCGCCAGCAGCCAAGTCTACAATGAGCAGTTCTTC.

The rearrangement uses TRBV7-9 and TRBJ2-3; D is uncertain. V was shortened by 5 bases and J by 2 bases, with 11 bases between the two germline ends. CDR1 is SEHNR, CDR2 FQNEAQ, per germline (reference sequence). The CDR3 length is 14 residues. Here the CDR3 reads CASSIPWDTDTQYF. CDR3 bases: TGTGCCAGCAGCATCCCATGGGACACAGATACGCAGTATTTT. Full variable domain (rest looked up from reference TRBV7-9 and TRBJ2-3): DTGVSQNPRHKITKRGQNVTFRCDPISEHNRLYWYRQTLGQGPEFLTYFQNEAQLEKSRLLSDRFSAERPKGSFSTLEIQRTEQGDSAMYLCASSIPWDTDTQYFGPGTRLTVL.

J is TRBJ2-1 and V is TRBV6-4; D is uncertain. V lost 0 bases and J lost 8, with 5 bases in between. This CDR3 is 12 amino acids long. CDR1 is MRHNA and CDR2 is SNTAGT in the germline V gene. CDR3 nucleotide sequence: TGTGCCAGCAGTGACTCGAATTATGAGCAGTTCTTC. It encodes CASSDSNYEQFF.

This chain connects TRBV15 to TRBJ2-7; D might be TRBD1 (6 bases). Trimming took off 3 bases at V and 0 bases at J, with 9 bases between the two ends. CDR3 size: 14 residues. Germline loops: CDR1 LNHNV, CDR2 YYDKDF (reference sequence). The CDR3 region is CATSSLDSSYEQYF. The CDR3 DNA reads as TGTGCCACCAGCAGCCTGGACAGCTCCTACGAGCAGTACTTC.

A single count supports this clone. J is TRBJ1-1 and V is TRBV28; weak D call: TRBD1 (5 bases). Looked up from germline, CDR1 is MDHEN and CDR2 is SYDVKM. V was shortened by 6 bases and J by 7 bases, with 12 bases between the two germline ends. CDR3 length equals 12 residues. The CDR3 region has the DNA TGTGCCAGCAGCCCCGGGACTCTTGAAGCTTTCTTT. It is translated as CASSPGTLEAFF.

The rearrangement joins TRBV7-2 to TRBJ2-5; no clear D. Trimming left V 3 bases short and J 11 bases short, with 19 bases between. Germline CDR1 and CDR2: SGHTA and FQGNSA. This CDR3 comprises 14 residues. The CDR3 DNA reads as TGTGCCAGCAGCTTTCTCGCGCCTTTTCCGCCTCAGTACTTC. Translation: CASSFLAPFPPQYF.

For the CDR3, the DNA is TGTGCCAGCAGCCACCCAGGACAGGGCAATCAGCCCCAGCATTTT. This gives the protein CASSHPGQGNQPQHF. The V call is TRBV4-2, the J call TRBJ1-5, with 7 nucleotides matching TRBD1. This CDR3 spans 15 amino acids. Germline lookup yields CDR1 LGHNA and CDR2 YNFKEQ. The V and J ends lost 3 bases and 2 bases, in that order; junction bases with no gene match: 4.

A few counts support this clone. The chain has TRBV7-8 and TRBJ2-7; D unresolved. The CDR3 loop spans 11 amino acids. Germline V gene lookup returns CDR1 SGHVS and CDR2 FQNEAQ. V lost 4 bases and J lost 5, with 6 bases in between. CDR3 region: CASSSSHEQYF. The CDR3 DNA reads as TGTGCCAGCAGCTCGTCCCACGAGCAGTACTTC.

The chain joins TRBV21-1 to TRBJ2-7. TRBV21-1 is assigned pseudogene status. The CDR3 contains 15 residues. The CDR3 DNA follows: TGTGCCAGCGGCCGGTGGGGATGTCTCCCTTACGAGCAGTACGTC. Translated, it gives CASGRWGCLPYEQYV.

V gene TRBV19 combines with J gene TRBJ1-3; D might be TRBD1 (5 bases). The V end lost 5 bases, the J end lost 1 base, and 9 bases lay between the germline ends. The CDR3 runs to 14 residues. The V gene's germline CDR1 is LNHDA and CDR2 SQIVND (reference sequence). The CDR3 here is CASSEGSSGNTIYF. The CDR3 DNA is TGTGCCAGTAGTGAGGGGAGTTCTGGAAACACCATATATTTT.

The sample holds one count of this clone. This sequence joins TRBV11-3 and TRBJ2-7; D could derive from TRBD1 or TRBD2 (5 bases each). Germline CDR1 reads SGHNT; CDR2 reads YENEEA. The CDR3 runs 16 residues. The ends were cut back, 1 base at V and 5 bases at J, with 18 bases in the middle. CDR3: CASSLAKTAAKNEQYV. CDR3 coding DNA: TGTGCCAGCAGCTTAGCCAAGACAGCGGCAAAAAACGAGCAGTACGTC.

DNA for the CDR3: TGTGCCAGCAGCTTAGCGGGAGGCCTCACAGAGACCCAGTACTTC. Its translation is CASSLAGGLTETQYF. The chain carries TRBV7-2 and TRBJ2-5, with D perhaps TRBD2 (6 bases). Per the germline V gene, CDR1 is SGHTA and CDR2 is FQGNSA. Trimming removed 0 bases from V and 4 bases from J, with 12 bases in between. The CDR3 has 15 residues.

This clone was seen more than once but under ten times. V usage is TRBV29-1 and J usage is TRBJ2-2; D not certain. The CDR3 runs 13 residues. Deletions cut 5 bases from V and 5 bases from J, with 12 bases between. Germline values: CDR1 SQVTM, CDR2 ANQGSEA. The CDR3 sequence is CSVPTSVTGELFF. The CDR3 DNA reads TGCAGCGTTCCGACATCGGTAACCGGGGAGCTGTTTTTT.

J is TRBJ1-1 and V is TRBV7-9; possible D gene TRBD1, 6 bases. The germline CDR1 and CDR2 sequences are SEHNR and FQNEAQ (reference sequence). V was pared by 5 bases and J by 4 bases, with 8 bases between. The CDR3 has 12 residues. The CDR3 loop is CASSPGATEAFF. In DNA, the CDR3 is TGTGCCAGCAGCCCAGGGGCCACTGAAGCTTTCTTT.

The chain joins TRBV27 to TRBJ1-5; a possible D gene is TRBD1 (5 bases). V was clipped by 6 bases and J by 4 bases, with 13 bases between them. The CDR3 has 14 residues. Germline CDR1 MNHEY, CDR2 SMNVEV (reference sequence). This CDR3 reads CASSTGGGNQPQHF. The DNA for the CDR3 is TGTGCCAGCAGCACGGGGGGGGGTAATCAGCCCCAGCATTTT.

The chain combines TRBV5-6 with TRBJ2-7, with no clear D. This CDR3 comprises 15 residues. Germline values: CDR1 SGHDT, CDR2 YYEEEE. Trimming stripped 0 bases from V and 2 bases from J, with 12 bases between. The CDR3 sequence: CASSLERHFTYEQYF. CDR3 nucleotides: TGTGCCAGCAGCTTGGAGAGACACTTCACCTACGAGCAGTACTTC. Variable domain in full (rest from reference TRBV5-6 and TRBJ2-7): DAGVTQSPTHLIKTRGQQVTLRCSPKSGHDTVSWYQQALGQGPQFIFQYYEEEERQRGNFPDRFSGHQFPNYSSELNVNALLLGDSALYLCASSLERHFTYEQYFGPGTRLTVT.

The chain recombines TRBV10-1 with TRBJ2-7; D is undetermined. Trimming stripped 5 bases from V and 0 bases from J, with 8 bases between. Germline V gene data show CDR1 as WNHNN and CDR2 as SYGVQD (reference sequence). The CDR3 spans 13 residues. Here the CDR3 reads CASSYMSSYEQYV. For the CDR3, the DNA is TGCGCCAGCAGTTACATGAGCTCCTACGAGCAGTACGTC.

This clone has only one observation. V usage is TRBV27 and J usage is TRBJ1-6; D not certain. V lost 6 bases to trimming and J lost 1 base, with 4 bases between them. Germline values: CDR1 MNHEY, CDR2 SMNVEV (reference sequence). CDR3 length: 13 amino acids. CDR3 amino acids: CASRGSYNSPLHF. The CDR3 DNA sequence: TGTGCCAGCAGGGGATCCTATAATTCACCCCTCCACTTT.